Listed below are T cell receptor beta chains from one sample, sequenced in a study of T cells in Graves' hyperthyroidism and ophthalmopathy. TCRdb called the multiplex PCR reads again in MiXCR, with one record for every CDR3 protein. Here the sample spans about 160,000 distinct CDR3 sequences, over 7.5% being singletons. The sample comprised blood. The receptor set was obtained from a woman aged 18-29 years with Graves' hyperthyroidism that later progressed to Graves' ophthalmopathy. The CDR3 runs from the conserved cysteine through the conserved F or W. Fields, in order: V gene, D gene, clone size, J gene, CDR3 protein, CDR3 DNA. A D gene is named only where the DNA matches it firmly. Clone size appears in some rows only: once, few, many, or a class for an expanded clone.

>TRBV19|TRBD1|many|TRBJ1-2
CATVQGGADYGYTF
TGTGCCACCGTTCAGGGGGGCGCCGACTATGGCTACACCTTC
>TRBV30|.|many|TRBJ1-1
CAWSEELTAFF
TGTGCCTGGAGTGAGGAGCTTACCGCTTTCTTT
>TRBV2|TRBD2|many|TRBJ2-1
CASSAGLAGKKEQFF
TGTGCCAGCAGTGCTGGACTAGCGGGCAAGAAGGAGCAGTTCTTC
>TRBV11-2|.|many|TRBJ2-3
CASQKVDPSTDTQYF
TGTGCCAGTCAGAAAGTGGACCCTAGCACAGATACGCAGTATTTT
>TRBV3-1|.|many|TRBJ1-1
CASSRGGKAFF
TGTGCCAGCAGCCGGGGAGGAAAGGCTTTCTTT
>TRBV18|.|many|TRBJ2-7
CASSPEVDAYEQYF
TGTGCCAGCTCACCCGAGGTTGACGCCTACGAGCAGTACTTC
>TRBV11-2|.|many|TRBJ2-2
CASSLRGGGFNTGELFF
TGTGCCAGCAGCTTACGGGGCGGGGGCTTTAACACCGGGGAGCTGTTTTTT
>TRBV12-3/TRBV12-4|.|many|TRBJ1-5
CASSLQRTLDSNQPQHF
TGTGCCAGCAGTTTACAGCGGACACTGGATAGCAATCAGCCCCAGCATTTT
>TRBV14|TRBD1|few|TRBJ1-2
CASSPQGDGYTF
TGTGCCAGCAGCCCGCAGGGGGACGGCTACACCTTC
>TRBV4-1|.|.|TRBJ1-4
CASSQEHSATNEKLFF
TGCGCCAGCAGCCAAGAGCACTCCGCAACTAATGAAAAACTGTTTTTT
>TRBV6-1|.|many|TRBJ2-7
CATQFAGRPEQYF
TGTGCCACCCAGTTTGCGGGGAGGCCCGAGCAGTACTTC
>TRBV24-1|TRBD1|many|TRBJ2-7
CATSDSPGQGSYEQYF
TGTGCCACCAGTGATTCCCCGGGACAGGGGAGCTACGAGCAGTACTTC
>TRBV7-8|TRBD2|many|TRBJ2-1
CASSLYLAGGLDPGEQFF
TGTGCCAGCAGCTTATATCTAGCGGGGGGGCTGGATCCGGGTGAGCAGTTCTTC
>TRBV5-8|.|.|TRBJ1-2
CASSRQFSNYGYTF
TGTGCCAGCAGCAGACAGTTCTCTAACTATGGCTACACCTTC
>TRBV5-1|.|.|TRBJ1-2
CASSLWGSDGYTF
TGCGCCAGCAGCTTGTGGGGGAGTGATGGCTACACCTTC
>TRBV24-1|.|many|TRBJ2-1
CATSDTTGSSYNEQFF
TGTGCCACCAGTGATACCACAGGGAGCTCCTACAATGAGCAGTTCTTC
>TRBV20-1|TRBD1|.|TRBJ2-5
CSARDILQGPQETQYF
TGCAGTGCTAGAGATATCCTACAGGGGCCCCAAGAGACCCAGTACTTC
>TRBV6-1|TRBD2|many|TRBJ2-1
CASSFLAGVPRSDNEQFF
TGTGCCAGCAGTTTCCTAGCGGGAGTTCCTAGGTCAGACAATGAGCAGTTCTTC
>TRBV19|.|.|TRBJ1-2
CASSQGQWNYGYTF
TGTGCCAGTAGCCAGGGGCAATGGAACTATGGCTACACCTTC
>TRBV12-3/TRBV12-4|.|many|TRBJ2-7
CASSQDGSGEQYF
TGTGCCAGCAGTCAGGACGGGTCAGGCGAGCAGTACTTC
>TRBV5-6|TRBD1|few|TRBJ1-2
CASNRDGQGYKGYTF
TGTGCCAGCAACCGGGATGGACAGGGCTATAAGGGCTACACCTTC
>TRBV4-1|TRBD2|.|TRBJ2-2
CASSRLAGLNTGELFF
TGCGCCAGCAGTCGACTAGCGGGGCTTAACACCGGGGAGCTGTTTTTT
>TRBV7-6|TRBD2|many|TRBJ2-7
CASSPSGNGYEQYF
TGTGCCAGCAGCCCCAGCGGGAACGGATACGAGCAGTACTTC
>TRBV20-1|.|many|TRBJ1-1
CSATPQSEAFF
TGCAGTGCTACCCCCCAGTCTGAAGCTTTCTTT
>TRBV15|.|many|TRBJ2-5
CATSRDTGRGGETQYF
TGTGCCACCAGCAGAGATACTGGGCGGGGAGGAGAGACCCAGTACTTC
>TRBV5-4|.|few|TRBJ1-2
CASSSPEHTFNYGYTF
TGTGCCAGCAGCTCCCCTGAGCACACTTTTAACTATGGCTACACCTTC
>TRBV28|TRBD1|many|TRBJ2-7
CASSVTGVGSYEQYF
TGTGCCAGCAGTGTGACAGGGGTGGGCTCCTACGAGCAGTACTTC
>TRBV20-1|.|many|TRBJ1-6
CSARGAGQGSPLHF
TGCAGTGCTAGAGGTGCGGGGCAGGGTTCACCCCTCCACTTT
>TRBV29-1|TRBD1|many|TRBJ1-2
CSAHSPGQSYGYTF
TGCAGCGCCCACTCCCCGGGACAGAGTTATGGCTACACCTTC
>TRBV2|.|many|TRBJ1-5
CASSVRSNQPQHF
TGTGCCAGCAGTGTTCGGAGCAATCAGCCCCAGCATTTT
>TRBV20-1|TRBD1|many|TRBJ2-7
CSAIRDSYEQYF
TGCAGTGCTATACGGGACAGCTACGAGCAGTACTTC
>TRBV10-3|.|.|TRBJ2-3
CAISDSPDTQYF
TGTGCCATCAGTGATTCTCCAGATACGCAGTATTTT
>TRBV5-4|TRBD1|few|TRBJ1-5
CASSLGGTGANQPQHF
TGTGCCAGCAGCTTGGGGGGGACAGGGGCCAATCAGCCCCAGCATTTT
>TRBV12-3/TRBV12-4|.|many|TRBJ2-5
CASSLVLSQKETQYF
TGTGCCAGCAGTTTAGTTTTGAGCCAAAAAGAGACCCAGTACTTC
>TRBV29-1|.|many|TRBJ2-7
CSVEEPRDSSSYEQYF
TGCAGCGTTGAAGAGCCTCGGGATTCTTCCTCCTACGAGCAGTACTTC
>TRBV6-1|.|many|TRBJ1-2
CASSPDRGYNYGYTF
TGTGCCAGCAGTCCGGATAGAGGTTACAACTATGGCTACACCTTC
>TRBV4-1|TRBD1|.|TRBJ1-5
CASSQSTEGQTIPQHF
TGCGCCAGCAGCCAATCAACAGAGGGACAGACGATTCCCCAGCATTTT
>TRBV6-1|TRBD2|many|TRBJ2-5
CASSEVASGRETQYF
TGTGCCAGCAGTGAAGTGGCCAGCGGGAGGGAGACCCAGTACTTC
>TRBV7-8|.|.|TRBJ1-5
CASSLYWGQPQHF
TGTGCCAGCAGCTTATACTGGGGTCAGCCCCAGCATTTT
>TRBV29-1|.|few|TRBJ2-1
CSVESGPEQFF
TGCAGCGTTGAATCAGGTCCCGAGCAGTTCTTC
>TRBV3-1|.|many|TRBJ1-1
CASSQGGGAVNTEAFF
TGTGCCAGCAGCCAAGGTGGGGGTGCAGTGAACACTGAAGCTTTCTTT
>TRBV29-1|TRBD2|.|TRBJ2-1
CSVDSGREGPSEEQFF
TGCAGCGTTGACTCGGGGCGGGAGGGCCCTTCGGAGGAGCAGTTCTTC
>TRBV9|TRBD2|.|TRBJ2-5
CASSPRLAGGPGEAQYF
TGTGCCAGCAGCCCACGACTAGCGGGAGGGCCGGGGGAGGCCCAGTACTTC
>TRBV20-1|.|many|TRBJ2-7
CSAKEVTSYEQYF
TGCAGTGCTAAAGAAGTTACGTCCTACGAGCAGTACTTC